These 17 T cell receptor beta chains originate from one sample sequenced in a study of T cell repertoires in cytomegalovirus infection. TCRdb re-derived calls from the reads in MiXCR, one entry per CDR3 protein. The sample records 450,000 to 600,000 distinct CDR3 sequences, about 11% being singletons. The sequenced sample was PBMCs. Every receptor here comes from a human donor in good health (CMV status not recorded). Some clones in this sample may be carry-over from other donors' samples.

This clonotype came up many times. The CDR3: CASSEQGTYGYTF. CDR3 in DNA: TGTGCCAGCAGTGAACAGGGGACCTATGGCTACACCTTC. The J gene is TRBJ1-2, the V gene TRBV6-1, with D perhaps TRBD1 (6 bases). The CDR3 consists of 13 residues. With 2 bases removed from V and 4 bases from J, the gap between germline ends came to 8 bases. The germline V gene has CDR1 MNHNS and CDR2 SASEGT.

The count of this clonotype is one. V is TRBV14 and J is TRBJ2-7, with D unclear. This CDR3 region has 13 residues. CDR1 and CDR2 (germline): SGHDN, FVKESK. V was shortened by 2 bases and J by 3 bases, with 8 bases between the two germline ends. The CDR3 region is CASSQRHHYEQYF. In DNA, the CDR3 is TGTGCCAGCAGCCAAAGGCACCACTACGAGCAGTACTTC.

This clonotype was recorded many times. The chain uses TRBV12-3 or TRBV12-4 and TRBJ2-2; the match to TRBD1 covers 9 bases. V trimming: 7 bases; J trimming: 3 bases; junction bases outside the gene matches: 3. CDR3 size: 14 residues. CDR3 loop: CASTRTGDTGELFF. CDR3 nucleotide sequence: TGTGCCAGCACCAGGACAGGGGACACCGGGGAGCTGTTTTTT.

The table lists this clonotype with many counts. This chain connects TRBV18 to TRBJ2-7, with D perhaps TRBD1 (6 bases). The length of the CDR3 is 13 residues. Germline loops: CDR1 KGHSH, CDR2 LQKENI. With 5 bases removed from V and 2 bases from J, the gap between germline ends came to 10 bases. CDR3 DNA: TGTGCCAGCTCAAACAGGGCAACCTACGAGCAGTACTTC. Translation: CASSNRATYEQYF.

This clonotype was observed at least ten times. The rearrangement joins TRBV3-1 to TRBJ2-5; maybe TRBD1 (5 bases). V was shortened by 4 bases and J by 5 bases, with 14 bases between the two germline ends. Germline CDR1 reads LGHDT; CDR2 reads YNNKEL (reference sequence). This CDR3 is built from 14 residues. The CDR3 nucleotides read TGTGCCAGCAGCCCAGGGTTCGACTTGGAGACCCAGTACTTC. Translated: CASSPGFDLETQYF.

This clonotype was detected many times. The CDR3 DNA is TGCGCCAGCAGACTGGGAGTTGCGAACTATGGCTACACCTTC. Encoded protein: CASRLGVANYGYTF. The rearrangement links TRBV5-1 to TRBJ1-2; no clear D. Germline loops: CDR1 SGHRS, CDR2 YFSETQ. Between the trimmed V and J ends, which lost 5 bases and 2 bases, there was a span of 13 bases. CDR3 length: 14 residues.

This clonotype has more than one count but fewer than ten. This chain connects TRBV6-5 to TRBJ1-1; maybe TRBD1 (6 bases). Germline CDR1 is MNHEY and CDR2 is SVGAGI. The CDR3 runs to 15 residues. V shed 0 bases and J shed 2 bases, with 10 bases lying between them. CDR3 DNA sequence: TGTGCCAGCAGTTACTCGGGACACCGTAACACTGAAGCTTTCTTT. Translation gives CASSYSGHRNTEAFF.

The rearrangement joins TRBV20-1 to TRBJ1-1; D may be TRBD1 (6 bases). The ends were cut back, 6 bases at V and 5 bases at J, with 19 bases in the middle. This CDR3 is built from 14 residues. The germline V gene encodes CDR1 DFQATT and CDR2 SNEGSKA (reference sequence). CDR3 sequence reads: CSAQTRGRRTEAFF. The CDR3 DNA reads as TGCAGTGCCCAGACGAGGGGGAGGAGGACTGAAGCTTTCTTT.

This chain links TRBV7-9 with TRBJ1-5; D not resolved. This CDR3 region has 16 residues. V lost 1 base, J lost 6 bases, and 16 bases lay in between. The germline CDR1 and CDR2 sequences are SEHNR and FQNEAQ (reference sequence). CDR3 sequence reads: CASSLGRGKEGQPQHF. The CDR3 coding sequence is TGTGCCAGCAGCTTAGGTCGGGGAAAGGAGGGTCAGCCCCAGCATTTT.

This clonotype came up a few times. The J gene is TRBJ2-1, the V gene TRBV20-1, with 8 bases lining up with TRBD2. This CDR3 region has 15 residues. Germline V lookup: CDR1 DFQATT, CDR2 SNEGSKA (reference sequence). V gave up 0 bases and J gave up 7 bases; unmatched junction bases: 8. CDR3 DNA: TGCAGTGCTAGAGATGGCGAGCGGGGGACTAATGAGCAGTTCTTC. It is translated as CSARDGERGTNEQFF.

This clonotype was recorded a few times. This chain connects TRBV2 to TRBJ2-5; no clear D. The CDR3 runs to 12 residues. V dropped 4 bases and J dropped 3 bases, with 6 bases sitting between them. The V gene's germline CDR1 is SNHLY and CDR2 FYNNEI. The CDR3: CASSVHEETQYF. CDR3 nucleotides: TGTGCCAGCAGTGTCCACGAAGAGACCCAGTACTTC.

In its sample, this clonotype was seen a few times. The chain has TRBV20-1 and TRBJ2-7, with D perhaps TRBD2 (5 bases). CDR1 and CDR2 (germline): DFQATT, SNEGSKA (reference sequence). V was trimmed by 5 bases and J by 12 bases, leaving 8 bases between them. This CDR3 region has 8 residues. CDR3 DNA: TGCAGTGCTGGAGGTCGGTACTTC. This encodes CSAGGRYF.

This clonotype was counted many times. The chain uses TRBV18 and TRBJ2-7, with D maybe TRBD2 (5 bases). The CDR3 contains 14 residues. V was clipped by 3 bases and J by 3 bases, with 12 bases between them. The V gene's germline CDR1 is KGHSH and CDR2 LQKENI. The CDR3 DNA reads TGTGCCAGCTCACCGACCCCCGAGGGCTACGAGCAGTACTTC. It yields the protein CASSPTPEGYEQYF. Variable domain in full (rest from reference TRBV18 and TRBJ2-7): NAGVMQNPRHLVRRRGQEARLRCSPMKGHSHVYWYRQLPEEGLKFMVYLQKENIIDESGMPKERFSAEFPKEGPSILRIQQVVRGDSAAYFCASSPTPEGYEQYFGPGTRLTVT.

This clonotype was observed many times. This chain connects TRBV24-1 to TRBJ2-7, with 9 bases matching TRBD1. V lost 2 bases and J lost 2; bases outside the gene matches: 3. The CDR3 contains 15 residues. Per germline, CDR1 KGHDR and CDR2 SFDVKD. This CDR3 is CATSDSRDRAYEQYF. DNA for the CDR3: TGTGCCACCAGTGATTCCCGGGACAGGGCCTACGAGCAGTACTTC.

CDR3 residues: CSVLQGAPGTGELFF. The CDR3 DNA sequence: TGCAGCGTTCTACAGGGGGCGCCGGGCACCGGGGAGCTGTTTTTT. The rearrangement uses TRBV29-1 and TRBJ2-2; 9 positions agree with TRBD1. The CDR3 totals 15 residues. Germline-derived CDR1 and CDR2 are SQVTM and ANQGSEA. The ends lost 5 bases at V and 4 bases at J; junction bases unmatched: 8.

This clonotype was observed a few times. The chain couples TRBV18 to TRBJ2-7; D is tentatively TRBD1 or TRBD2 (5 bases each). The germline V and J ends were trimmed by 4 bases and 8 bases, with 18 bases remaining between them. This CDR3 region has 14 residues. The germline V gene has CDR1 KGHSH and CDR2 LQKENI. The CDR3 DNA reads TGTGCCAGCTCACAAACAGGACTCTATGGACAGCAGTACTTC. It is translated as CASSQTGLYGQQYF.

This clonotype was picked up a small number of times. This CDR3 reads CASRTTPGTENTEAFF. The CDR3 DNA follows: TGTGCCAGCAGAACCACCCCCGGGACGGAGAACACTGAAGCTTTCTTT. The chain uses TRBV28 and TRBJ1-1; D is perhaps TRBD1 (5 bases). V was shortened by 6 bases and J by 1 base, with 18 bases between the two germline ends. Germline values: CDR1 MDHEN, CDR2 SYDVKM. The CDR3 is made up of 16 amino acids.